This T cell receptor beta chain was documented in a study of blood T cell repertoires in COVID-19. This clone came up a few times. CDR1 SGHNT and CDR2 YYREEE come from the germline V gene (reference sequence). Trimming removed 0 bases from V and 10 bases from J, with 16 bases in between. The CDR3 is made up of 14 amino acids. Libraries were prepared by immunoSEQ multiplex PCR; TCRdb keeps only in-frame clonotypes and omits some of them. The repertoire has approximately 240,000 clones, about 86% of them found once; the top ten carry more than 2.5%. The chain links TRBV5-4 to TRBJ2-5, with a tentative D call TRBD2 (6 bases). Sequences were obtained from peripheral blood. The origin of this receptor is a woman between 25 and 40 years old who had recovered from COVID-19. The DNA for the CDR3 is TGTGCCAGCAGCTTGGGGCGGGGAGAGAGGCTCCAGTACTTC. Encoded protein: CASSLGRGERLQYF.